Below, 23 T cell receptor beta chains from the same sample are listed, as sequenced in a study of blood T cell repertoires in COVID-19. Produced via immunoSEQ multiplex PCR; TCRdb's table is partial and in-frame only. The table has about 95,000 clones, around 80% seen once. Sequencing was carried out using peripheral blood. These receptors were taken from a human donor in a cohort sampled during active COVID-19.

The rearrangement links TRBV10-2 to TRBJ2-7, with 7 bases identical to TRBD2. V gave up 3 bases and J gave up 1 base; unmatched junction bases: 6. The CDR3 totals 15 residues. Germline-derived CDR1 and CDR2 are WSHSY and SAAADI. CDR3 sequence (DNA): TGCGCCAGCAGTGAAGAAGCGGGGCCGTCCTACGAGCAGTACTTC. It specifies CASSEEAGPSYEQYF.

This clone has a handful of counts. The V and J genes are TRBV19 and TRBJ1-6; 7 bases map to TRBD1. After removal of 7 bases from V and 4 bases from J, the junction contained 7 bases not matched to a gene. There are 15 residues in the CDR3. CDR1 is LNHDA, CDR2 SQIVND, per germline (reference sequence). The chain's CDR3 is CASTPDRLYNSPLHF. In DNA, the CDR3 is TGTGCCAGTACCCCGGACAGGCTTTATAATTCACCCCTCCACTTT.

The rearrangement uses TRBV11-3 and TRBJ2-3; 10 nucleotides match TRBD2. Germline loops: CDR1 SGHNT, CDR2 YENEEA. V shed 0 bases and J 4 bases; nucleotides not matched to a gene: 7. The CDR3 has 17 amino acids. CDR3 sequence: CASSLDQAGGPPDTQYF. The CDR3 DNA reads TGTGCCAGCAGCTTAGATCAAGCGGGGGGGCCTCCAGATACGCAGTATTTT.

The rearrangement joins TRBV29-1 to TRBJ2-3, with D perhaps matching TRBD1 (5 bases). Trimming removed 7 bases at V and 6 bases at J, with 17 bases between. CDR1 is SQVTM and CDR2 is ANQGSEA in the germline V gene. CDR3 length: 13 residues. In DNA, the CDR3 is TGCAGCGAGAGCCAGGGTTTCGGGGATACGCAGTATTTT. Its translation is CSESQGFGDTQYF.

This clone appeared a few times. The CDR3 spells CASSLSERGRQYF. CDR3 DNA: TGTGCCAGCAGCCTCTCAGAGAGGGGGAGACAGTACTTC. This sequence joins TRBV3-1 (or the pseudogene TRBV3-2) and TRBJ2-7, with a possible D match to TRBD1 (6 bases). The CDR3 contains 13 residues. V lost 4 bases, J lost 10 bases, and 17 bases lay in between. The germline V gene encodes CDR1 LGHDT and CDR2 YNNKEL (reference sequence).

CDR3 sequence: CASSILEYSNQPQHF. In nucleotides, the CDR3 is TGTGCCAGTAGTATCTTGGAGTATAGCAATCAGCCCCAGCATTTT. The chain uses TRBV19 and TRBJ1-5, with D unclear. The CDR3 has 15 amino acids. Germline CDR1 and CDR2: LNHDA and SQIVND (reference sequence). The germline V and J ends were trimmed by 3 bases and 0 bases, with 9 bases remaining between them.

This chain uses TRBV10-3 with TRBJ2-3; the match to TRBD2 covers 10 bases. CDR1 and CDR2 (germline): ENHRY, SYGVKD. The J segment lost 7 bases and the V segment lost 2 bases, leaving 9 bases of the junction unmatched. This CDR3 is 16 amino acids long. CDR3 sequence reads: CAISENLGTSENTQYF. CDR3 bases: TGTGCCATCAGTGAGAACTTGGGGACTAGCGAAAATACGCAGTATTTT.

The sample holds one count of this clone. The CDR3 DNA reads TGCGCCAGCAGCGTGACTAGCGGAAGCTCCTACAATGAGCAGTTCTTC. Translated: CASSVTSGSSYNEQFF. The V call is TRBV5-1, the J call TRBJ2-1; 9 bases agree with TRBD2. Germline lookup yields CDR1 SGHRS and CDR2 YFSETQ. Trimming at V came to 4 bases and at J to 0 bases, leaving 5 bases not matched to a gene. This CDR3 has 16 residues.

This clone was counted a single time. The chain is built from TRBV7-9 and TRBJ1-6; 8 bases agree with TRBD1. The CDR3 runs 16 residues. CDR1 is SEHNR, CDR2 FQNEAQ, per germline (reference sequence). Trimming cost V 6 bases and J 7 bases; bases outside gene matches: 11. As DNA, the CDR3 is TGTGCCAGCAGTTCTGGAGCCGGGACAGGAAATTCACCCCTCCACTTT. It yields the protein CASSSGAGTGNSPLHF. Filled out from reference TRBV7-9 and TRBJ1-6, the complete variable domain reads DTGVSQNPRHKITKRGQNVTFRCDPISEHNRLYWYRQTLGQGPEFLTYFQNEAQLEKSRLLSDRFSAERPKGSFSTLEIQRTEQGDSAMYLCASSSGAGTGNSPLHFGNGTRLTVT.

The chain carries TRBV7-2 and TRBJ2-7, with 10 bases lining up with TRBD1. The CDR3 has 15 amino acids. Germline CDR1 and CDR2: SGHTA and FQGNSA. The trim removed 7 bases at V and 8 bases at J, leaving 14 bases unmatched. The CDR3 protein is CASTVPGTGVLKQYF. Here the CDR3 DNA reads TGTGCCAGCACCGTCCCCGGGACAGGGGTGTTGAAGCAGTACTTC.

V usage is TRBV6-1 and J usage is TRBJ1-5; possibly TRBD1 for D (6 bases). Germline CDR1 MNHNS, CDR2 SASEGT. This CDR3 comprises 16 residues. V lost 2 bases and J 2 bases, leaving 13 bases between the germline ends. CDR3 residues: CASSEQDSTGNQPQHF. CDR3 nucleotides: TGTGCCAGCAGTGAACAGGACAGTACAGGCAATCAGCCCCAGCATTTT.

V usage is TRBV5-1 and J usage is TRBJ2-1; 10 nucleotides match TRBD1. Germline-derived CDR1 and CDR2 are SGHRS and YFSETQ. This CDR3 comprises 17 residues. With 1 base clipped from V and 4 bases from J, the junction kept 8 bases outside the gene matches. The CDR3 region is CASSLRSMGQGYNEQFF. CDR3 in DNA: TGCGCCAGCAGCTTGCGTTCTATGGGACAGGGGTACAATGAGCAGTTCTTC. The whole variable domain, filled in from reference TRBV5-1 and TRBJ2-1, reads KAGVTQTPRYLIKTRGQQVTLSCSPISGHRSVSWYQQTPGQGLQFLFEYFSETQRNKGNFPGRFSGRQFSNSRSEMNVSTLELGDSALYLCASSLRSMGQGYNEQFFGPGTRLTVL.

The rearrangement uses TRBV6-5 and TRBJ2-7, with 7 bases aligning to TRBD1. There are 16 residues in the CDR3. Trimming took 6 bases from V and 1 from J; bases not matched to a gene: 12. The germline CDR1 and CDR2 sequences are MNHEY and SVGAGI. The CDR3 DNA sequence: TGTGCCAGCAGGTACGCCGGGACAGCAACTTCCTACGAGCAGTACTTC. Its translation is CASRYAGTATSYEQYF.

The chain recombines TRBV28 with TRBJ2-1; 11 bases are a match to TRBD2. Germline CDR1 is MDHEN and CDR2 is SYDVKM. Unmatched junction bases numbered 13, after V lost 8 bases and J lost 7 bases. The CDR3 extends over 16 amino acids. In DNA, the CDR3 is TGTGCCAGCCACCTATTTAGCGGGAGGGCCTTGAATGAGCAGTTCTTC. It is translated as CASHLFSGRALNEQFF.

This clone has a handful of counts. The chain couples TRBV27 to TRBJ1-2; weak D call: TRBD1 (5 bases). The germline CDR1 and CDR2 sequences are MNHEY and SMNVEV (reference sequence). Trimming took off 4 bases at V and 0 bases at J, with 12 bases between the two ends. This CDR3 is 15 amino acids long. CDR3 loop: CASSSPATANYGYTF. The CDR3 DNA reads as TGTGCCAGCAGTTCACCCGCGACAGCTAACTATGGCTACACCTTC.

This chain joins TRBV6-4 and TRBJ1-2; 8 bases match TRBD1. J was trimmed by 8 bases and V by 2 bases; bases with no gene match: 7. This CDR3 has 14 amino acids. Germline loops: CDR1 MRHNA, CDR2 SNTAGT. The CDR3 region is CASSDPGQGVGYTF. As DNA, the CDR3 is TGTGCCAGCAGTGACCCCGGACAGGGAGTCGGCTACACCTTC.

Only a few counts were recorded for this clone. This rearrangement joins TRBV2 to TRBJ1-3, with a tentative D call TRBD1 (5 bases). Trimming removed 4 bases at V and 0 bases at J, with 7 bases between. Germline lookup yields CDR1 SNHLY and CDR2 FYNNEI. The CDR3 has 14 residues. CDR3 coding DNA: TGTGCCAGCAGTGGACAGCTCTCTGGAAACACCATATATTTT. It specifies CASSGQLSGNTIYF.

The genes are TRBV19 and TRBJ1-2, with 9 positions matching TRBD1. V shed 5 bases and J 4 bases; nucleotides not matched to a gene: 5. The CDR3 has 14 amino acids. Germline V gene sequence: CDR1 LNHDA, CDR2 SQIVND (reference sequence). This CDR3 reads CASSSGQGSYGYTF. The DNA for the CDR3 is TGTGCCAGTAGTTCGGGACAGGGATCCTATGGCTACACCTTC.

V is TRBV5-4 and J is TRBJ2-5; TRBD2 is a possible D gene (5 bases). The V gene's germline CDR1 is SGHNT and CDR2 YYREEE (reference sequence). The CDR3 contains 16 residues. Trimming stripped 2 bases from V and 6 bases from J, with 20 bases between. CDR3: CASSFDVLSTGKTQYF. Written as DNA, the CDR3 is TGTGCCAGCAGCTTCGACGTTCTCTCCACGGGAAAGACCCAGTACTTC. The variable domain in full, completed from reference TRBV5-4 and TRBJ2-5, reads ETGVTQSPTHLIKTRGQQVTLRCSSQSGHNTVSWYQQALGQGPQFIFQYYREEENGRGNFPPRFSGLQFPNYSSELNVNALELDDSALYLCASSFDVLSTGKTQYFGPGTRLLVL.

J is TRBJ1-3 and V is TRBV11-3; D perhaps matches TRBD1 (5 bases). CDR3 length equals 15 residues. V was shortened by 3 bases and J by 0 bases, with 9 bases between the two germline ends. The V gene's germline CDR1 is SGHNT and CDR2 YENEEA. Written as DNA, the CDR3 is TGTGCCAGCAGCTTTGTCCAGGGCTCTGGAAACACCATATATTTT. The encoded protein is CASSFVQGSGNTIYF.

V usage is TRBV6-5 and J usage is TRBJ2-3, with D unclear. The CDR3 length is 14 residues. V was pared by 0 bases and J by 0 bases, with 4 bases between. CDR1 and CDR2 from the germline V gene are MNHEY and SVGAGI. In DNA, the CDR3 is TGTGCCAGCAGTTACTCGAGCAGCACAGATACGCAGTATTTT. This gives the protein CASSYSSSTDTQYF.

V gene TRBV18 combines with J gene TRBJ2-1, with a weak D call TRBD1 (7 bases). Deletions cut 3 bases from V and 4 bases from J, with 19 bases between. The length of the CDR3 is 17 residues. Germline loops: CDR1 KGHSH, CDR2 LQKENI. CDR3 region: CASSPRQGLGLYNEQFF. The CDR3 DNA is TGTGCCAGCTCACCGAGACAGGGTTTGGGACTTTACAATGAGCAGTTCTTC. The full variable domain, completed using reference TRBV18 and TRBJ2-1, is NAGVMQNPRHLVRRRGQEARLRCSPMKGHSHVYWYRQLPEEGLKFMVYLQKENIIDESGMPKERFSAEFPKEGPSILRIQQVVRGDSAAYFCASSPRQGLGLYNEQFFGPGTRLTVL.

This clone was seen just once. The chain carries TRBV5-1 and TRBJ2-7; TRBD1 agrees at 7 bases. Germline V gene data show CDR1 as SGHRS and CDR2 as YFSETQ. The CDR3 is made up of 14 amino acids. The ends lost 6 bases at V and 3 bases at J; junction bases unmatched: 9. Here the CDR3 reads CASTPGQGVYEQYF. In DNA, the CDR3 is TGCGCCAGCACCCCAGGGCAGGGGGTCTACGAGCAGTACTTC.